The sequence of this T cell receptor beta chain was determined in a study of shared clonotypes between healthy human individuals. Donors comprised healthy HIV-negative adults lacking recent acute infections or vaccinations. Genomic DNA for unsorted samples, which was extracted with the QIAamp DNA Blood Mini kit, came from about 90 million PBMCs. The table came from immunoSEQ multiplex PCR; TCRdb's copy has only in-frame clones and leaves some out. The sample consists of roughly 500,000 clones, around 74% of them appearing once. In the case of this clone: Its antigen is still unknown.

Study findings and constraints: Sampling involved blood alone; tissue repertoires likely differ. Sequencing depth was a factor that was expected to affect clonotype sharing among donors.

CDR1 is GTSNPN and CDR2 is SVGIG in the germline V gene (reference sequence). The CDR3 has 13 residues. Trimming shortened V by 3 bases and J by 3 bases, and 11 bases separated the two germline ends. The rearrangement joins TRBV30 to TRBJ1-2, with D tentatively TRBD1 (6 bases). This sequence originates from a woman aged 40 to 50 in good health. Some clones in this sample may be carry-over from other donors' samples. The sequenced sample consisted of PBMCs. As DNA, the CDR3 is TGTGCCTGGAGCGGGGGGCCTCACTATGGCTACACCTTC. It specifies CAWSGGPHYGYTF.